The 30 T cell receptor beta chains below come from one sample, sequenced in a study of blood T cell repertoires in COVID-19 (dated by TCRdb to 2018 to 2021). The protocol used for the library was the immunoSEQ multiplex PCR assay. The immuneACCESS repertoire file appears here via TCRdb, limited to in-frame rearrangements. These files lack a portion of the clones; in checked studies, under half of the deficit traces to unresolved V genes, and the cause of the others is not known. The table for this sample lists roughly 15,000 clones; less than 90% of them were counted only once. 32% of the sample is held by the ten biggest clonotypes. The sequencing input was peripheral blood. Receptors originate from a man aged 45-60 years with active COVID-19.

The rearrangement uses TRBV7-9 and TRBJ2-7; 8 bases are shared with TRBD1. Germline lookup yields CDR1 SEHNR and CDR2 FQNEAQ (reference sequence). This CDR3 comprises 14 residues. J lost 1 base, V lost 4 bases, and 3 bases had no gene match. CDR3 sequence reads: CASSSWTGSYEQYF. CDR3 coding DNA: TGTGCCAGCAGCTCTTGGACAGGGTCCTACGAGCAGTACTTC.

The chain links TRBV2 to TRBJ2-5, with TRBD1 as a possible D gene (6 bases). Trimming took 6 bases from V and 5 from J, leaving 13 bases between them. This CDR3 contains 13 residues. Germline CDR1 reads SNHLY; CDR2 reads FYNNEI. CDR3 loop: CASRVTGGETQYF. For the CDR3, the DNA is TGTGCCAGCAGGGTGACAGGCGGGGAGACCCAGTACTTC.

The chain is built from TRBV9 and TRBJ1-2, with D perhaps matching TRBD1 (5 bases). Germline CDR1 is SGDLS and CDR2 is YYNGEE. V was cut by 0 bases and J by 0 bases, with 18 bases left in between. The CDR3 totals 18 residues. DNA for the CDR3: TGTGCCAGCAGCGTAGGGACCGGAGAGGGACTAGCTAACTATGGCTACACCTTC. Translating gives CASSVGTGEGLANYGYTF.

The rearrangement joins TRBV2 to TRBJ2-5; D perhaps matches TRBD2 (6 bases). V lost 4 bases and J lost 4, with 19 bases in between. The CDR3 covers 16 residues. Germline loops: CDR1 SNHLY, CDR2 FYNNEI. The CDR3 DNA reads as TGTGCCAGCAGTGTTGGGGGGACCGTTGACCGAGAGACCCAGTACTTC. Protein product: CASSVGGTVDRETQYF.

The CDR3 loop is CASNWREGYNEQFF. The DNA for the CDR3 is TGTGCCAGCAACTGGCGGGAGGGGTACAATGAGCAGTTCTTC. The rearrangement uses TRBV6-5 and TRBJ2-1; 9 nucleotides match TRBD2. The V segment lost 7 bases and the J segment 4 bases; nucleotides outside the gene matches: 5. The CDR3 loop spans 14 amino acids. Germline V gene sequence: CDR1 MNHEY, CDR2 SVGAGI.

The gene calls are TRBV19 and TRBJ2-7; D perhaps matches TRBD2 (6 bases). The CDR3 totals 12 residues. Trimming left V 10 bases short and J 2 bases short, with 12 bases between. The germline CDR1 and CDR2 sequences are LNHDA and SQIVND (reference sequence). The CDR3 spells CATESGAYEQYF. The CDR3 bases are TGTGCCACTGAGTCGGGGGCCTACGAGCAGTACTTC.

The V call is TRBV7-8, the J call TRBJ2-5; 13 bases map to TRBD2. After removal of 5 bases from V and 6 bases from J, the junction contained 9 bases not matched to a gene. The germline V gene has CDR1 SGHVS and CDR2 FQNEAQ. The length of the CDR3 is 16 residues. The CDR3 spells CASSPGLAGVSKTQYF. In DNA, the CDR3 is TGTGCCAGCAGCCCAGGACTAGCGGGAGTATCGAAGACCCAGTACTTC.

The chain links TRBV27 to TRBJ2-7; 14 bases are a match to TRBD2. CDR1 is MNHEY and CDR2 is SMNVEV in the germline V gene (reference sequence). V dropped 3 bases and J dropped 3; count of bases not matched to a gene: 4. The CDR3 consists of 16 residues. This CDR3 reads CASSFLGTSGSYEQYF. CDR3 DNA sequence: TGTGCCAGCAGTTTCCTGGGGACTAGCGGGAGCTACGAGCAGTACTTC.

The chain couples TRBV4-1 to TRBJ2-7; 10 bases align to TRBD1. Per the germline V gene, CDR1 is MGHRA and CDR2 is YSYEKL. The length of the CDR3 is 15 residues. V shed 6 bases, J shed 7 bases, and the junction held 12 bases outside the gene matches. CDR3 nucleotides: TGCGCCAGCAGGTCCCCCGGGACAGGGGAAGTGGAGCAGTACTTC. Amino acids: CASRSPGTGEVEQYF.

The chain uses TRBV27 and TRBJ1-5, with 8 positions matching TRBD1. V was pared by 5 bases and J by 7 bases, with 4 bases of the junction left unmatched. The germline CDR1 and CDR2 sequences are MNHEY and SMNVEV (reference sequence). CDR3 length: 13 amino acids. DNA for the CDR3: TGTGCCAGCAGTCAGGGGGCTCGGCAGCCCCAGCATTTT. It is translated as CASSQGARQPQHF.

Within the sample, this clone is medium-sized. CDR3 amino acids: CASSLFLYGNEQFF. Here the CDR3 DNA reads TGTGCCAGCAGCTTATTTCTATATGGCAATGAGCAGTTCTTC. The chain couples TRBV11-2 to TRBJ2-1; D remains ambiguous. Germline-derived CDR1 and CDR2 are SGHAT and FQNNGV. V gave up 2 bases and J gave up 6 bases, with 11 bases separating them. The CDR3 has 14 amino acids.

This clone has a single count. The chain has TRBV7-8 and TRBJ2-1; 10 bases map to TRBD2. This CDR3 is built from 20 residues. The V segment lost 4 bases and the J segment 1 base; nucleotides outside the gene matches: 16. The germline V gene encodes CDR1 SGHVS and CDR2 FQNEAQ. The chain's CDR3 is CASSYRAASGSPFSYNEQFF. CDR3 sequence (DNA): TGTGCCAGCAGCTATAGGGCGGCTAGCGGGAGTCCTTTTTCCTACAATGAGCAGTTCTTC.

This sequence joins TRBV19 and TRBJ1-5; 9 bases are shared with TRBD1. Per germline, CDR1 LNHDA and CDR2 SQIVND (reference sequence). The J segment lost 3 bases and the V segment lost 3 bases, leaving 9 bases of the junction unmatched. The CDR3 has 17 residues. The DNA of the CDR3 is TGTGCCAGTAGTATCGCCGGGACAGGGATCTTCAATCAGCCCCAGCATTTT. Translation gives CASSIAGTGIFNQPQHF.

V usage is TRBV28 and J usage is TRBJ2-1; perhaps TRBD2 as D (5 bases). Deletions cut 6 bases from V and 9 bases from J, with 21 bases between. Germline loops: CDR1 MDHEN, CDR2 SYDVKM. The CDR3 runs to 15 residues. This CDR3 is CASSKDFSPLSEQFF. DNA of the CDR3: TGTGCCAGCAGCAAGGACTTTTCCCCTTTGAGTGAGCAGTTCTTC.

V is TRBV19 and J is TRBJ2-2; D unclear. CDR3 size: 14 residues. CDR1 is LNHDA and CDR2 is SQIVND in the germline V gene (reference sequence). V was shortened by 3 bases and J by 4 bases, with 9 bases between the two germline ends. The DNA for the CDR3 is TGTGCCAGTAGTATTATCTCGGGCACCGGGGAGCTGTTTTTT. Translating it yields CASSIISGTGELFF.

The V and J genes are TRBV24-1 and TRBJ2-5; 14 bases align to TRBD2. V shed 4 bases, J shed 1 base, and the junction held 13 bases outside the gene matches. The CDR3 runs 20 residues. Looked up from germline, CDR1 is KGHDR and CDR2 is SFDVKD. CDR3 nucleotides: TGTGCCACCAGTGACCGACAACCGGGACTAGCGGGAGAGTTCCAAGAGACCCAGTACTTC. The encoded protein is CATSDRQPGLAGEFQETQYF.

The V call is TRBV7-8, the J call TRBJ2-7, with 7 bases that match TRBD2. The CDR3 length is 15 residues. From germline, CDR1 is SGHVS and CDR2 FQNEAQ. V trimming: 6 bases; J trimming: 3 bases; junction bases outside the gene matches: 11. DNA of the CDR3: TGTGCCAGCAGGCACACTGAGGGAGGGGTCTACGAGCAGTACTTC. This gives the protein CASRHTEGGVYEQYF.

The rearrangement joins TRBV28 to TRBJ1-1, with D possibly being TRBD1 (6 bases). The CDR3 loop spans 13 amino acids. V was clipped by 4 bases and J by 7 bases, with 13 bases between them. The germline V gene encodes CDR1 MDHEN and CDR2 SYDVKM. The CDR3 region is CASSWFNRDEAFF. CDR3 sequence (DNA): TGTGCCAGCAGTTGGTTCAACAGGGATGAAGCTTTCTTT.

A single count supports this clone. The genes are TRBV10-2 and TRBJ1-1; the D gene is possibly TRBD1 (5 bases). The CDR3 spans 15 residues. V lost 0 bases to trimming and J lost 0 bases, with 8 bases between them. Germline loops: CDR1 WSHSY, CDR2 SAAADI. The CDR3 DNA follows: TGCGCCAGCAGTGAGTCGGGAGGGGTGAACACTGAAGCTTTCTTT. It is translated as CASSESGGVNTEAFF.

This clone was seen once. The chain uses TRBV7-9 and TRBJ2-4; no firm D call. The germline V and J ends were trimmed by 5 bases and 6 bases, with 11 bases remaining between them. Germline lookup yields CDR1 SEHNR and CDR2 FQNEAQ (reference sequence). The CDR3 length is 13 residues. In DNA, the CDR3 is TGTGCCAGCAGCCCGTACGGTGGAAACATTCAGTACTTC. Amino acids: CASSPYGGNIQYF.

V is TRBV13 and J is TRBJ2-1, with 7 nucleotides matching TRBD1. Germline V gives CDR1 PRHDT, CDR2 FYEKMQ (reference sequence). CDR3 size: 18 residues. J gave up 3 bases and V 1 base, and 12 bases lay outside the gene matches. CDR3: CASSLVRGRATIYNEQFF. DNA for the CDR3: TGTGCCAGCAGCTTAGTTAGGGGGCGCGCAACTATCTACAATGAGCAGTTCTTC.

In this sample, this clone turned up once. The rearrangement joins TRBV6-5 to TRBJ1-1; a possible D gene is TRBD1 (6 bases). The CDR3 is 13 residues long. V was shortened by 2 bases and J by 3 bases, with 7 bases between the two germline ends. CDR1 and CDR2 from the germline V gene are MNHEY and SVGAGI. The CDR3 reads CASSYQGHTEAFF. The DNA for the CDR3 is TGTGCCAGCAGTTACCAGGGGCACACTGAAGCTTTCTTT.

The chain employs TRBV30 and TRBJ2-3; 11 nucleotides align to TRBD2. CDR3 length: 14 residues. The J segment lost 2 bases and the V segment lost 5 bases, leaving 3 bases of the junction unmatched. CDR1 and CDR2 from the germline V gene are GTSNPN and SVGIG (reference sequence). CDR3 protein: CAWVAGGPTDTQYF. In nucleotides, the CDR3 is TGTGCCTGGGTAGCGGGAGGGCCCACAGATACGCAGTATTTT.

The chain recombines TRBV27 with TRBJ2-2, with D unresolved. The CDR3 is 15 residues long. The V and J ends lost 1 base and 6 bases respectively, with 12 bases between them. Looked up from germline, CDR1 is MNHEY and CDR2 is SMNVEV (reference sequence). Written as DNA, the CDR3 is TGTGCCAGCAGTTTATTGACAAACAATGCCGGGGAGCTGTTTTTT. Residues: CASSLLTNNAGELFF.

The V gene is TRBV3-1 (or the pseudogene TRBV3-2), the J gene TRBJ2-1; D may be TRBD2 (6 bases). Trimming took off 4 bases at V and 9 bases at J, with 22 bases between the two ends. The germline V gene has CDR1 LGHDT and CDR2 YNNKEL (reference sequence). The CDR3 has 16 residues. CDR3 coding DNA: TGTGCCAGCAGCCCTACGGGAACCGGGATCGGGGGTGAGCAGTTCTTC. Its protein product is CASSPTGTGIGGEQFF.

The rearrangement links TRBV9 to TRBJ1-3; 8 bases fit TRBD1. The germline CDR1 and CDR2 sequences are SGDLS and YYNGEE. The CDR3 is 17 residues long. J was trimmed by 0 bases and V by 0 bases; bases with no gene match: 5. CDR3 residues: CASSVGQGAISGNTIYF. In DNA, the CDR3 is TGTGCCAGCAGCGTAGGCCAGGGGGCTATCTCTGGAAACACCATATATTTT.

The DNA for the CDR3 is TGTGCCAGCAGCTTGGATCGGGCTAGCAATTCCTACAATGAGCAGTTCTTC. Protein product: CASSLDRASNSYNEQFF. The V call is TRBV5-6, the J call TRBJ2-1; D is possibly TRBD2 (5 bases). The V and J ends lost 0 bases and 1 base respectively, with 14 bases between them. There are 17 residues in the CDR3. The germline V gene has CDR1 SGHDT and CDR2 YYEEEE.

This rearrangement joins TRBV6-2 or TRBV6-3 to TRBJ2-1; 7 nucleotides align to TRBD1. Trimming at V came to 5 bases and at J to 8 bases, leaving 15 bases not matched to a gene. Germline V gives CDR1 MNHEY, CDR2 SVGEGT. The CDR3 sequence is 16 residues long. CDR3 DNA sequence: TGTGCCAGCAGTGGTGACAGGGAATGGGACCCCTATGAGCAGTTCTTC. It is translated as CASSGDREWDPYEQFF.

V gene TRBV6-5 combines with J gene TRBJ2-2, with TRBD1 matching 7 bases. The CDR3 totals 13 residues. V was clipped by 9 bases and J by 6 bases; unmatched bases: 7. Germline CDR1 MNHEY, CDR2 SVGAGI. For the CDR3, the DNA is TGTGCCAGTTCAGGGGGTGACGCCGGGGAGCTGTTTTTT. Translated, it gives CASSGGDAGELFF.

V usage is TRBV27 and J usage is TRBJ1-5, with D maybe TRBD1 (6 bases). The V gene's germline CDR1 is MNHEY and CDR2 SMNVEV (reference sequence). V was trimmed by 0 bases and J by 7 bases, leaving 19 bases between them. This CDR3 contains 17 residues. The CDR3 DNA reads as TGTGCCAGCAGTTTATCGGCGGAGGACAGAAAAGGACAGCCCCAGCATTTT. Its protein is CASSLSAEDRKGQPQHF.